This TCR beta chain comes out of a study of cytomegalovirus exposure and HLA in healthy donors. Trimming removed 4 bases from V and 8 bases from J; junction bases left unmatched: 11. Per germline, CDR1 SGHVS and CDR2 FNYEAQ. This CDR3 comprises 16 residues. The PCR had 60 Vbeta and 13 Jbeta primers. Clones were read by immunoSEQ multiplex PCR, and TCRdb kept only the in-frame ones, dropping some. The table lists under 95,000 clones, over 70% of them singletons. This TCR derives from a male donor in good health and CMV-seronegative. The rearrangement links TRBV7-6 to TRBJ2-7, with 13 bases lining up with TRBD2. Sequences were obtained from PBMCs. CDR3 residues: CASSSMTSGGTFKQYF. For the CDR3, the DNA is TGTGCCAGCAGCTCGATGACTAGCGGGGGGACTTTCAAGCAGTACTTC.